In its sample, the clone carrying this T cell receptor (beta chain) was seen many times. These data belong to a study of T cells in Graves' hyperthyroidism and ophthalmopathy. Amplified TCR beta CDR3 regions came from RNA transcripts. TCR CDR3 regions were first amplified by RT-PCR with HTBI primers. TCRdb used MiXCR to reprocess the multiplex PCR reads, holding one entry per CDR3 protein. The sample carries approximately 590,000 distinct CDR3 sequences, approximately 15% recorded once. CDR1 is DFQATT and CDR2 is SNEGSKA in the germline V gene (reference sequence). The CDR3 is made up of 16 amino acids. V shed 0 bases and J shed 7 bases, with 19 bases lying between them.

The specimen sequenced was blood. This receptor was taken from a woman in her 30s with Graves' hyperthyroidism. The chain uses TRBV20-1 and TRBJ2-1; the D gene is possibly TRBD2 (8 bases). CDR3 bases: TGCAGTGCTAGAGATGGGACAGAGGCGGGAGGAAATGAGCAGTTCTTC. Translated: CSARDGTEAGGNEQFF.